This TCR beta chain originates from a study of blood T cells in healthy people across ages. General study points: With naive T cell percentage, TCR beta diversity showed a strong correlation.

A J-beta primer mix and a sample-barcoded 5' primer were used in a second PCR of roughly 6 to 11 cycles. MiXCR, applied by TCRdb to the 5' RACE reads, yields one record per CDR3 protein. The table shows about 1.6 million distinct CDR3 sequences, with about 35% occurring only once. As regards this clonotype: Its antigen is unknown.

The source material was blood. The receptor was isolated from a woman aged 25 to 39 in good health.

CDR3 coding DNA: TGTGCCAGCAACAGAAGGGTGAGGGACAGGGAAGTGGGTAATCAGCCCCAGCATTTT. This gives the protein CASNRRVRDREVGNQPQHF. V is TRBV6-1 and J is TRBJ1-5, with 9 bases identical to TRBD1. Germline CDR1 reads MNHNS; CDR2 reads SASEGT. CDR3 length: 19 amino acids. Trimming at V came to 7 bases and at J to 4 bases, leaving 20 bases not matched to a gene.